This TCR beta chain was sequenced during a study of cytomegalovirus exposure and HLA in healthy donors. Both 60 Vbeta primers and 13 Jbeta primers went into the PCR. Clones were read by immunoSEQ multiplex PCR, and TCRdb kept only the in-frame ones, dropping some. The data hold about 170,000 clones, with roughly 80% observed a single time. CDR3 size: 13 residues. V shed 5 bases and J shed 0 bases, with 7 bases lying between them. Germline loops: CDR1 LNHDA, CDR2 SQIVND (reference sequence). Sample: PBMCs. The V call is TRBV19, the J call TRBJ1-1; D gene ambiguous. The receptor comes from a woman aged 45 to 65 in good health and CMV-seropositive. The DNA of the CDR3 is TGTGCCAGTAGTCAGGCCATGAACACTGAAGCTTTCTTT. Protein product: CASSQAMNTEAFF. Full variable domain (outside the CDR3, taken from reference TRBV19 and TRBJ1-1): DGGITQSPKYLFRKEGQNVTLSCEQNLNHDAMYWYRQDPGQGLRLIYYSQIVNDFQKGDIAEGYSVSREKKESFPLTVTSAQKNPTAFYLCASSQAMNTEAFFGQGTRLTVV.